One sample yielded the 26 T cell receptor beta chains listed below, sequenced in a study of T-cell memory formation after mild COVID-19. Using its own MiXCR run on the 5' RACE reads, TCRdb lists one record per CDR3 protein. The table records fewer than 700,000 distinct CDR3 sequences, about a sixth of them present only once. Sequencing was performed on PBMCs or a T cell subset sorted from them (not recorded which). These receptors were obtained from an adult woman who had mild COVID-19 (a few samples of this study predate the infection). Cell type and time point are not known.

The chain uses TRBV10-3 and TRBJ1-1; 9 bases are a match to TRBD1. Germline V lookup: CDR1 ENHRY, CDR2 SYGVKD. J gave up 3 bases and V 7 bases, and 3 bases lay outside the gene matches. The CDR3 covers 13 residues. The CDR3 DNA is TGTGCCATCACCGGGGACAGGGACACTGAAGCTTTCTTT. The encoded protein is CAITGDRDTEAFF.

The chain combines TRBV7-6 with TRBJ2-2, with a weak D call TRBD2 (6 bases). The V end lost 2 bases, the J end lost 5 bases, and 12 bases lay between the germline ends. Germline CDR1 is SGHVS and CDR2 is FNYEAQ. This CDR3 spans 15 amino acids. The CDR3 region is CASSLPPGDTGELFF. In nucleotides, the CDR3 is TGTGCCAGCAGCTTACCCCCGGGGGATACCGGGGAGCTGTTTTTT.

The CDR3 nucleotides are TGTGCCAGCAGCCGTAAGGGTTCGGCTCAGCCCCAGCATTTT. This sequence encodes CASSRKGSAQPQHF. The rearrangement joins TRBV3-1 to TRBJ1-5; no clear D gene. The CDR3 spans 14 residues. Germline loops: CDR1 LGHDT, CDR2 YNNKEL (reference sequence). V lost 4 bases and J 6 bases, leaving 13 bases between the germline ends.

The CDR3 DNA reads as TGTGCCAGCAGCTCGATCCCCGGGACTAGCGGGAGGGAGACGCAGTATTTT. Translating gives CASSSIPGTSGRETQYF. The chain has TRBV7-9 and TRBJ2-3; 16 positions match TRBD2. V shed 4 bases and J 9 bases; nucleotides not matched to a gene: 10. CDR1 and CDR2 (germline): SEHNR, FQNEAQ (reference sequence). This CDR3 contains 17 residues.

The sample holds many counts of this clonotype. The gene calls are TRBV4-1 and TRBJ2-7; TRBD1 matches 9 bases. The ends lost 1 base at V and 4 bases at J; junction bases unmatched: 2. This CDR3 spans 14 amino acids. Germline V gene lookup returns CDR1 MGHRA and CDR2 YSYEKL. The CDR3 bases are TGCGCCAGCAGCCAAGGGACAGGGGTTTACGAGCAGTACTTC. Translating it yields CASSQGTGVYEQYF.

This clonotype was seen a few times. This chain uses TRBV11-2 with TRBJ2-1; no clear D. The V end lost 1 base, the J end lost 9 bases, and 10 bases lay between the germline ends. CDR1 and CDR2 from the germline V gene are SGHAT and FQNNGV. The CDR3 length is 13 residues. The CDR3 region has the DNA TGTGCCAGCAGCTTAGGCCGCGGCTCTGAGCAGTTCTTC. Protein sequence: CASSLGRGSEQFF.

The chain employs TRBV12-3 or TRBV12-4 and TRBJ1-1, with a tentative D call TRBD1 (5 bases). The V end was cut by 7 bases, the J end by 4 bases, with 13 bases between. The CDR3 has 13 residues. CDR3 bases: TGTGCCAGCAATCCTTGGGGCGGCACTGAAGCTTTCTTT. Protein sequence: CASNPWGGTEAFF.

The genes are TRBV15 and TRBJ1-1, with unresolved D. The CDR3 is 12 residues long. Trimming stripped 0 bases from V and 7 bases from J, with 6 bases between. Germline V lookup: CDR1 LNHNV, CDR2 YYDKDF (reference sequence). The DNA of the CDR3 is TGTGCCACCAGCAGAGATTTGGGTGAAGCTTTCTTT. Amino acids: CATSRDLGEAFF.

J is TRBJ2-1 and V is TRBV9, with 12 bases that match TRBD2. From germline, CDR1 is SGDLS and CDR2 YYNGEE. This CDR3 has 18 amino acids. V dropped 2 bases and J dropped 0; count of bases not matched to a gene: 6. The CDR3 region is CASSVGLAGLGSYNEQFF. The CDR3 region has the DNA TGTGCCAGCAGCGTTGGACTAGCGGGGTTAGGCTCCTACAATGAGCAGTTCTTC.

The table lists this clonotype with a few counts. As DNA, the CDR3 is TGCGCCAGCAGCCGGAGGACCGACGCGGCCCAGTACTTC. Protein: CASSRRTDAAQYF. The chain is built from TRBV5-1 and TRBJ2-5, with a tentative D call TRBD2 (5 bases). The CDR3 has 13 residues. From germline, CDR1 is SGHRS and CDR2 YFSETQ. V lost 4 bases and J 9 bases, leaving 16 bases between the germline ends.

The chain employs TRBV11-3 and TRBJ2-1; D is ambiguous. There are 17 residues in the CDR3. The germline V gene encodes CDR1 SGHNT and CDR2 YENEEA. With 1 base removed from V and 5 bases from J, the gap between germline ends came to 18 bases. The CDR3, as DNA: TGTGCCAGCAGCTTAGCCCTCCGGCTACGTTATAACAATGAGCAGTTCTTC. Translation: CASSLALRLRYNNEQFF.

This chain joins TRBV5-1 and TRBJ2-5; possibly TRBD2 for D (7 bases). Trimming left V 4 bases short and J 9 bases short, with 19 bases between. The germline V gene encodes CDR1 SGHRS and CDR2 YFSETQ. The CDR3 has 14 amino acids. Here the CDR3 reads CASSRDGEGGAQYF. CDR3 in DNA: TGCGCCAGCAGCCGGGACGGCGAAGGGGGGGCCCAGTACTTC.

This chain joins TRBV6-5 and TRBJ2-3; weak D call: TRBD1 (6 bases). The CDR3 loop spans 13 amino acids. V was clipped by 2 bases and J by 5 bases, with 8 bases between them. From germline, CDR1 is MNHEY and CDR2 SVGAGI. This CDR3 is CASSYRTVDTQYF. The CDR3 bases are TGTGCCAGCAGTTACAGGACAGTAGATACGCAGTATTTT.

The chain combines TRBV6-2 or TRBV6-3 with TRBJ2-2; 8 nucleotides agree with TRBD2. Germline CDR1 is MNHEY and CDR2 is SVGEGT. Germline trimming cut 10 bases from V and 5 bases from J; bases unmatched to any gene: 15. This CDR3 is built from 16 residues. The CDR3 loop is CATGGAGAVGTGELFF. The CDR3 coding sequence is TGTGCCACCGGTGGAGCGGGAGCGGTTGGGACCGGGGAGCTGTTTTTT.

This clonotype has just a few counts. This chain links TRBV20-1 with TRBJ2-3; 10 nucleotides line up with TRBD1. With V trimmed by 4 bases and J by 9 bases, 4 bases remained unmatched. The CDR3 totals 12 residues. Germline lookup yields CDR1 DFQATT and CDR2 SNEGSKA (reference sequence). The CDR3 loop is CSATGDRGTQYF. The CDR3 DNA is TGCAGTGCTACAGGGGACAGGGGAACGCAGTATTTT.

This clonotype was counted only a few times. V is TRBV5-1 and J is TRBJ2-1; 11 bases are shared with TRBD2. Germline V gene lookup returns CDR1 SGHRS and CDR2 YFSETQ. Trimming removed 4 bases from V and 6 bases from J; junction bases left unmatched: 9. This CDR3 spans 16 amino acids. The CDR3 loop is CASSQIAGGVGNEQFF. CDR3 in DNA: TGCGCCAGCAGCCAAATAGCGGGAGGGGTGGGCAATGAGCAGTTCTTC. Filled out from reference TRBV5-1 and TRBJ2-1, the complete variable domain reads KAGVTQTPRYLIKTRGQQVTLSCSPISGHRSVSWYQQTPGQGLQFLFEYFSETQRNKGNFPGRFSGRQFSNSRSEMNVSTLELGDSALYLCASSQIAGGVGNEQFFGPGTRLTVL.

The chain combines TRBV5-1 with TRBJ2-5; 9 positions match TRBD1. CDR1 is SGHRS and CDR2 is YFSETQ in the germline V gene. The CDR3 spans 13 residues. J gave up 3 bases and V 6 bases, and 3 bases lay outside the gene matches. CDR3 sequence: CASTTGGKETQYF. For the CDR3, the DNA is TGCGCCAGCACGACAGGGGGAAAAGAGACCCAGTACTTC.

The chain links TRBV12-3 or TRBV12-4 to TRBJ2-1; the match to TRBD2 covers 12 bases. Trimming at V came to 6 bases and at J to 5 bases, leaving 5 bases not matched to a gene. The length of the CDR3 is 15 residues. The CDR3 coding sequence is TGTGCCAGCAGACCGACTAGCGGGGGACACAATGAGCAGTTCTTC. Protein: CASRPTSGGHNEQFF.

This clonotype was counted only a few times. The chain is built from TRBV24-1 and TRBJ1-1; 7 positions agree with TRBD1. CDR1 is KGHDR, CDR2 SFDVKD, per germline. The CDR3 length is 19 residues. V was pared by 1 base and J by 1 base, with 14 bases of the junction left unmatched. The CDR3 sequence is CATSDFGVVRGPKNTEAFF. The CDR3 DNA sequence: TGTGCCACCAGTGATTTCGGTGTAGTTAGGGGGCCAAAGAACACTGAAGCTTTCTTT.

This clonotype has at least ten counts. A read error may produce the germline difference seen at one junction end. V usage is TRBV5-1 and J usage is TRBJ2-7; D uncertain. The CDR3 sequence is 14 residues long. CDR1 is SGHRS, CDR2 YFSETQ, per germline. The CDR3 loop reads CASSLAGPPYEQYF. In nucleotides, the CDR3 is TGTGCCAGCAGCTTAGCCGGGCCGCCCTACGAGCAGTACTTC.

This sequence joins TRBV9 and TRBJ2-1, with D perhaps matching TRBD1 (6 bases). The V gene's germline CDR1 is SGDLS and CDR2 YYNGEE. The CDR3 runs to 16 residues. V lost 0 bases to trimming and J lost 2 bases, with 12 bases between them. The CDR3 sequence: CASSVAAGDTYNEQFF. The CDR3 DNA reads TGTGCCAGCAGCGTAGCGGCAGGGGATACCTACAATGAGCAGTTCTTC.

The chain recombines TRBV6-6 with TRBJ1-4; TRBD1 aligns across 7 bases. CDR1 and CDR2 (germline): MNHNY, SVGAGI (reference sequence). V gave up 5 bases and J gave up 7 bases; unmatched junction bases: 13. The CDR3 contains 16 residues. The DNA of the CDR3 is TGTGCCAGCAGTCGTGCATTCCCAGGGGGATTTGAAAAACTGTTTTTT. It encodes CASSRAFPGGFEKLFF.

This clonotype was detected a few times. CDR3 in amino acids: CAISSEAMAYEQYF. In DNA, the CDR3 is TGTGCCATCAGCAGCGAGGCTATGGCCTACGAGCAGTACTTC. The rearrangement uses TRBV10-3 and TRBJ2-7; no firm D call. The V gene's germline CDR1 is ENHRY and CDR2 SYGVKD. Trimming removed 6 bases from V and 2 bases from J, with 14 bases in between. This CDR3 has 14 amino acids.

The gene calls are TRBV10-3 and TRBJ2-5, with TRBD1 matching 7 bases. With 7 bases clipped from V and 1 base from J, the junction kept 3 bases outside the gene matches. CDR1 and CDR2 (germline): ENHRY, SYGVKD. The length of the CDR3 is 13 residues. The CDR3, as DNA: TGTGCCATCAACGGGGACAGCCAAGAGACCCAGTACTTC. Protein product: CAINGDSQETQYF.

The chain uses TRBV20-1 and TRBJ2-1, with 16 bases aligning to TRBD2. J lost 3 bases, V lost 1 base, and 12 bases had no gene match. This CDR3 region has 20 residues. Germline values: CDR1 DFQATT, CDR2 SNEGSKA (reference sequence). The CDR3, as DNA: TGCAGTGCTAGAGTTCCCCTGGGACTAGCGGGAGGGCCTGGCTACAATGAGCAGTTCTTC. It yields the protein CSARVPLGLAGGPGYNEQFF.

This clonotype was detected many times. This chain links TRBV7-9 with TRBJ2-1; 8 bases line up with TRBD2. This CDR3 comprises 15 residues. In germline, CDR1 is SEHNR, CDR2 FQNEAQ (reference sequence). The CDR3, as DNA: TGTGCTACCGCCGGGCTAGCGGGTTTAGGCGATGAGCAGTTCTTC. Its protein is CATAGLAGLGDEQFF.